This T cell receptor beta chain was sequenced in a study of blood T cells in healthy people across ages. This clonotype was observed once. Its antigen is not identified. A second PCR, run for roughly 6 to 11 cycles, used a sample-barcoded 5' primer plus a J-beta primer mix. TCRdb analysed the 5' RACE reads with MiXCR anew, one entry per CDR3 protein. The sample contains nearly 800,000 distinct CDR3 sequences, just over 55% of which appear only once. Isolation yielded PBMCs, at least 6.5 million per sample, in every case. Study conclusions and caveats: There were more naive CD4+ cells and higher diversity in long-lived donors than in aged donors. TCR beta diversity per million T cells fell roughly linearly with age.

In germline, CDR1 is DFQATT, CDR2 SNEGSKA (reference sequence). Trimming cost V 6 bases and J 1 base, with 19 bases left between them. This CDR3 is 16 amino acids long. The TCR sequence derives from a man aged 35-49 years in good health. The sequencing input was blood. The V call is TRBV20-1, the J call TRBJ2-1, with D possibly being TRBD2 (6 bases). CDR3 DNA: TGCAGTGCACTCAACCCCCGGGACTTATCCTACAATGAGCAGTTCTTC. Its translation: CSALNPRDLSYNEQFF.